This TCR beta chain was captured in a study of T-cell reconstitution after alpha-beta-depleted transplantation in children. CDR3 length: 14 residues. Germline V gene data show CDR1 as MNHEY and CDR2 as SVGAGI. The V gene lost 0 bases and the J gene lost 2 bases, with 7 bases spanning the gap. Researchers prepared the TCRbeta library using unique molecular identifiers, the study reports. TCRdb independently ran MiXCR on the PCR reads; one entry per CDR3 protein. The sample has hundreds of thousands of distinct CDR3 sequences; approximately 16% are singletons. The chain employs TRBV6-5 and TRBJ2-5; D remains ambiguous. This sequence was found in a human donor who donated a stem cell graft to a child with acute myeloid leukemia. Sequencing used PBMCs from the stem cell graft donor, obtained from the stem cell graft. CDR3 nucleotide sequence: TGTGCCAGCAGTTACTCCTCACCGCAAGAGACCCAGTACTTC. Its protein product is CASSYSSPQETQYF.